The rows below give T cell receptor beta chains drawn from one sample of a study of T cells in Graves' hyperthyroidism and ophthalmopathy. TCRdb re-derived calls from the multiplex PCR reads in MiXCR, one entry per CDR3 protein. The table includes almost 500,000 distinct CDR3 sequences, about 20% detected once. The sequenced material came from blood. These receptors came from an older woman with Graves' ophthalmopathy. Both conserved end residues are part of each CDR3. D genes are given only for firm matches. Part of the rows lack a size; the others show once, few, many or a class for expanded clones.

abundance: many; v_gene: TRBV30; j_gene: TRBJ2-1; d_gene: TRBD1; CDR3aa: CAWSVRQGYNEQFF; CDR3nt: TGTGCCTGGAGTGTCAGACAGGGCTACAATGAGCAGTTCTTC
abundance: few; v_gene: TRBV7-2; j_gene: TRBJ2-1; d_gene: NA; CDR3aa: CASSSYSSSYNEQFF; CDR3nt: TGTGCCAGCAGCTCCTACTCTAGCTCCTACAATGAGCAGTTCTTC
abundance: few; v_gene: TRBV5-1; j_gene: TRBJ2-5; d_gene: NA; CDR3aa: CASSPFPGSPGETQYF; CDR3nt: TGCGCCAGCAGCCCCTTCCCCGGGAGCCCCGGAGAGACCCAGTACTTC
abundance: few; v_gene: TRBV7-8; j_gene: TRBJ2-2; d_gene: NA; CDR3aa: CASSLAWGESPGELFF; CDR3nt: TGTGCCAGCAGCTTAGCGTGGGGGGAATCCCCCGGGGAGCTGTTTTTT
abundance: many; v_gene: TRBV10-3; j_gene: TRBJ2-1; d_gene: NA; CDR3aa: CAISESGRESGEQFF; CDR3nt: TGTGCCATCAGTGAGTCGGGCCGGGAGTCAGGAGAGCAGTTCTTC
abundance: few; v_gene: TRBV10-3; j_gene: TRBJ2-1; d_gene: TRBD2; CDR3aa: CAISGLAGGHSYNEQFF; CDR3nt: TGTGCCATCAGTGGTCTAGCGGGAGGTCACTCCTACAATGAGCAGTTCTTC
abundance: NA; v_gene: TRBV18; j_gene: TRBJ2-1; d_gene: NA; CDR3aa: CASSPLTGIEQFF; CDR3nt: TGTGCCAGCTCACCGCTTACAGGGATTGAGCAGTTCTTC
abundance: many; v_gene: TRBV2; j_gene: TRBJ2-6; d_gene: TRBD1; CDR3aa: CASSVGQAGANVLTF; CDR3nt: TGTGCCAGCAGTGTGGGACAGGCTGGGGCCAACGTCCTGACTTTC
abundance: many; v_gene: TRBV6-1; j_gene: TRBJ1-2; d_gene: NA; CDR3aa: CASTGANFYGYTF; CDR3nt: TGTGCCAGCACCGGGGCCAACTTCTATGGCTACACCTTC
abundance: NA; v_gene: TRBV27; j_gene: TRBJ2-1; d_gene: TRBD1; CDR3aa: CASRCYRGPYNEQFF; CDR3nt: TGTGCCAGCAGATGTTACAGGGGGCCTTACAATGAGCAGTTCTTC
abundance: few; v_gene: TRBV20-1; j_gene: TRBJ2-5; d_gene: TRBD2; CDR3aa: CSASPSGSRIQYF; CDR3nt: TGCAGTGCTAGCCCTAGCGGGAGTAGAATCCAGTACTTC
abundance: NA; v_gene: TRBV5-4; j_gene: TRBJ2-2; d_gene: NA; CDR3aa: CASSFRERTGELFF; CDR3nt: TGTGCCAGCAGCTTTCGGGAGAGAACCGGGGAGCTGTTTTTT
abundance: NA; v_gene: TRBV11-2; j_gene: TRBJ2-1; d_gene: NA; CDR3aa: CASSLVLNEQFF; CDR3nt: TGTGCCAGCAGCTTAGTCCTCAATGAGCAGTTCTTC
abundance: NA; v_gene: TRBV7-8; j_gene: TRBJ2-7; d_gene: NA; CDR3aa: CASSPRKDWGVSYEQYF; CDR3nt: TGTGCCAGCAGCCCTCGGAAGGACTGGGGGGTATCCTACGAGCAGTACTTC
abundance: NA; v_gene: TRBV20-1; j_gene: TRBJ2-7; d_gene: NA; CDR3aa: CSARDSSRLHYEQYF; CDR3nt: TGCAGTGCTAGAGATTCTTCGAGACTACACTACGAGCAGTACTTC
abundance: few; v_gene: TRBV19; j_gene: TRBJ2-1; d_gene: TRBD2; CDR3aa: CASDDRLTSGQFF; CDR3nt: TGTGCCAGTGATGACAGGCTTACTAGCGGGCAGTTCTTC
abundance: NA; v_gene: TRBV5-1; j_gene: TRBJ1-2; d_gene: NA; CDR3aa: CASSLVLRDGYTF; CDR3nt: TGCGCCAGCAGCTTGGTGCTCAGGGATGGCTACACCTTC
abundance: NA; v_gene: TRBV11-2; j_gene: TRBJ2-3; d_gene: NA; CDR3aa: CASSSRDLQKDTQYF; CDR3nt: TGTGCCAGCAGCTCTCGGGACCTTCAGAAAGATACGCAGTATTTT
abundance: few; v_gene: TRBV6-1; j_gene: TRBJ1-4; d_gene: NA; CDR3aa: CASREGYGNEKLFF; CDR3nt: TGTGCCAGCAGGGAGGGGTACGGGAATGAAAAACTGTTTTTT
abundance: NA; v_gene: TRBV20-1; j_gene: TRBJ1-1; d_gene: NA; CDR3aa: CSASPYTEAFF; CDR3nt: TGCAGTGCTTCGCCGTACACTGAAGCTTTCTTT
abundance: NA; v_gene: TRBV18; j_gene: TRBJ2-1; d_gene: NA; CDR3aa: CASSQLKIADNEQFF; CDR3nt: TGTGCCAGCTCCCAACTTAAAATAGCTGACAATGAGCAGTTCTTC
abundance: few; v_gene: TRBV28; j_gene: TRBJ1-2; d_gene: NA; CDR3aa: CASSLPLGGYTF; CDR3nt: TGTGCCAGCAGTTTACCCCTGGGAGGCTACACCTTC